This T cell receptor beta chain was identified during a study of regulatory T cells in long-lasting Graves disease. At the level of the study: Graves' patients, diagnosed recently, had received antithyroid drugs under 3 months. Study results and caveats: The study found lower TCR diversity in persistent Graves' patients than in newly diagnosed ones.

This clonotype was detected many times. The antigen is not known. Described time point: newly diagnosed GD, antithyroid drugs for less than 3 months. Following extraction of RNA from PBMCs, that RNA was used to make the TCR library. Construction of the TCR beta libraries employed iRepertoire HTBI primers in conjunction with Arm-PCR of CDR3 regions. TCRdb fed the multiplex PCR reads into MiXCR, producing one record per CDR3 protein. The sample shows approximately 400,000 distinct CDR3 sequences, about 15% of them seen only once. Germline assignment: CDR1 KGHDR and CDR2 SFDVKD. The trim removed 7 bases at V and 0 bases at J, leaving 6 bases unmatched. This CDR3 has 18 residues. The same data also contributed to another study, on T cells in Graves' hyperthyroidism and ophthalmopathy. From that report: Carried out on the TCR CDR3, a first-round RT-PCR used the HTBI primer set.

This chain connects TRBV24-1 to TRBJ2-6; TRBD2 matches 12 bases. The sequence was collected from a woman under 40 with Graves disease. Sequences were derived from peripheral blood mononuclear cells (PBMCs), sampled at new diagnosis, from a patient treated with antithyroid drugs. The CDR3 DNA reads TGTGCCACCAGCCCGGGACTAGCGGGTTTCTCTGGGGCCAACGTCCTGACTTTC. This sequence encodes CATSPGLAGFSGANVLTF.